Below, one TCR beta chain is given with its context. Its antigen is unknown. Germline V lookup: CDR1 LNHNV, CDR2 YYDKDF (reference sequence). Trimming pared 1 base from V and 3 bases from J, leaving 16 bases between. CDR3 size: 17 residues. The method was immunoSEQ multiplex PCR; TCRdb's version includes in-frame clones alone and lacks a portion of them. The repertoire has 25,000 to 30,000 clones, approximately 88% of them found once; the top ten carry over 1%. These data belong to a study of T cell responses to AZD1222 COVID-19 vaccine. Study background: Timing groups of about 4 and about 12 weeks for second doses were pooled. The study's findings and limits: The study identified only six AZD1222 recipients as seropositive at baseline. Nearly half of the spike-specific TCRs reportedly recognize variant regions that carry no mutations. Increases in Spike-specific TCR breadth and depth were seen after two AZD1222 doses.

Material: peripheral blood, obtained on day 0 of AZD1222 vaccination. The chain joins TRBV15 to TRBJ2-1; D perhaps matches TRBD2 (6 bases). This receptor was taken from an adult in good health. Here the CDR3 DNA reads TGTGCCACCAGCAGAGGGGGACTCTTCATAAGCTACAATGAGCAGTTCTTC. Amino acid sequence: CATSRGGLFISYNEQFF.